A single sample gave rise to the 32 T cell receptor beta chains below, sequenced in a study of T-cell memory formation after mild COVID-19. TCRdb re-called the 5' RACE reads through MiXCR, storing one row per CDR3 protein. The profile shows fewer than 650,000 distinct CDR3 sequences, 17% of them singletons. Sequences were obtained from PBMCs or a T cell subset sorted from them (not recorded which). These receptors were taken from an adult woman who had mild COVID-19 (a few samples of this study predate the infection). Cell type and time point are not known.

This chain uses TRBV4-2 with TRBJ2-3, with 16 bases matching TRBD2. There are 17 residues in the CDR3. With 5 bases clipped from V and 6 bases from J, the junction kept 8 bases outside the gene matches. CDR1 is LGHNA and CDR2 is YNFKEQ in the germline V gene. The CDR3 reads CASSMGTSGRAMDTQYF. CDR3 DNA sequence: TGTGCCAGCAGCATGGGGACTAGCGGGAGGGCCATGGATACGCAGTATTTT.

At least ten counts were recorded for this clonotype. The rearrangement links TRBV4-1 to TRBJ2-1, with D tentatively TRBD2 (5 bases). The V gene's germline CDR1 is MGHRA and CDR2 YSYEKL. Trimming removed 0 bases from V and 3 bases from J, with 12 bases in between. The CDR3 runs 16 residues. CDR3 sequence: CASSQDYAGRYNEQFF. The DNA of the CDR3 is TGCGCCAGCAGCCAAGATTACGCGGGTCGCTACAATGAGCAGTTCTTC.

The CDR3 DNA follows: TGTGCCAGCAGCTCCATGACTGTTCCGAGCACAGATACGCAGTATTTT. Translating gives CASSSMTVPSTDTQYF. V gene TRBV7-2 combines with J gene TRBJ2-3; unclear D gene. The CDR3 has 16 amino acids. Between the trimmed V and J ends, which lost 4 bases and 0 bases, there was a span of 14 bases. Germline CDR1 reads SGHTA; CDR2 reads FQGNSA.

The chain uses TRBV9 and TRBJ2-7; a possible D gene is TRBD1 (6 bases). The CDR3 covers 14 residues. Trimming shortened V by 3 bases and J by 2 bases, and 12 bases separated the two germline ends. Germline V lookup: CDR1 SGDLS, CDR2 YYNGEE. DNA for the CDR3: TGTGCCAGCAGCGCCTCAGGGGAACCCTACGAGCAGTACTTC. Its protein is CASSASGEPYEQYF. Complete variable domain (other parts from reference TRBV9 and TRBJ2-7): DSGVTQTPKHLITATGQRVTLRCSPRSGDLSVYWYQQSLDQGLQFLIQYYNGEERAKGNILERFSAQQFPDLHSELNLSSLELGDSALYFCASSASGEPYEQYFGPGTRLTVT.

The chain has TRBV7-2 and TRBJ1-1; no definite D call. Between the trimmed V and J ends, which lost 5 bases and 2 bases, there was a span of 15 bases. CDR3 length equals 15 residues. Germline V gene data show CDR1 as SGHTA and CDR2 as FQGNSA. CDR3 region: CASSVNTAPNTEAFF. The CDR3 DNA reads as TGTGCCAGCAGCGTCAACACAGCACCCAACACTGAAGCTTTCTTT.

This clonotype occurred many times. The chain employs TRBV6-2 or TRBV6-3 and TRBJ1-2, with D perhaps TRBD1 (6 bases). Germline loops: CDR1 MNHEY, CDR2 SVGEGT. There are 13 residues in the CDR3. Trimming stripped 6 bases from V and 8 bases from J, with 16 bases between. In DNA form, the CDR3 reads TGTGCCAGCAGCGAGACAGGCATTCCGGGCTACACCTTC. This encodes CASSETGIPGYTF.

V usage is TRBV3-1 and J usage is TRBJ2-7, with a tentative D call TRBD1 (5 bases). This CDR3 comprises 14 residues. Germline V gene sequence: CDR1 LGHDT, CDR2 YNNKEL (reference sequence). V was pared by 3 bases and J by 3 bases, with 12 bases between. The CDR3 DNA sequence: TGTGCCAGCAGCCATGACAGTAAGGGCTACGAGCAGTACTTC. Amino acid sequence: CASSHDSKGYEQYF.

This clonotype has more than one count but fewer than ten. The rearrangement uses TRBV25-1 and TRBJ1-1; possibly TRBD1 for D (5 bases). CDR1 and CDR2 (germline): MGHDK, SYGVNS. This CDR3 region has 14 residues. The V end lost 8 bases, the J end lost 2 bases, and 15 bases lay between the germline ends. The CDR3 reads CASSWPGPNTEAFF. The CDR3 DNA sequence: TGTGCCAGCTCCTGGCCGGGACCCAACACTGAAGCTTTCTTT.

J is TRBJ2-3 and V is TRBV7-8; perhaps TRBD1 as D (6 bases). CDR1 is SGHVS and CDR2 is FQNEAQ in the germline V gene. Trimming removed 0 bases from V and 5 bases from J, with 12 bases in between. This CDR3 comprises 15 residues. CDR3 loop: CASSLAADSLDTQYF. CDR3 in DNA: TGTGCCAGCAGCTTAGCAGCGGACAGTTTAGATACGCAGTATTTT.

This clonotype was seen repeatedly, ten times or more. The chain has TRBV9 and TRBJ2-2; tentative D call: TRBD2 (6 bases). Per germline, CDR1 SGDLS and CDR2 YYNGEE. The CDR3 has 15 amino acids. Trimming removed 2 bases at V and 5 bases at J, with 13 bases between. The CDR3 DNA reads TGTGCCAGCAGCGTGCTTCTCGGAGGGACCGGGGAGCTGTTTTTT. Protein sequence: CASSVLLGGTGELFF.

This clonotype was recorded a few times. V usage is TRBV7-9 and J usage is TRBJ2-3; possibly TRBD1 for D (5 bases). The CDR3 is made up of 16 amino acids. The germline V gene has CDR1 SEHNR and CDR2 FQNEAQ (reference sequence). Trimming pared 1 base from V and 2 bases from J, leaving 13 bases between. The CDR3 DNA is TGTGCCAGCAGCTTAGATCAAGGGGCAAACACAGATACGCAGTATTTT. Its protein product is CASSLDQGANTDTQYF.

This clonotype came up a few times. The V and J genes are TRBV5-5 and TRBJ2-2; 8 bases fit TRBD1. Per germline, CDR1 SGHKS and CDR2 YYEKEE (reference sequence). This CDR3 is built from 15 residues. With V trimmed by 6 bases and J by 4 bases, 8 bases remained unmatched. In nucleotides, the CDR3 is TGTGCCAGCATTCCGGGACAGGACATCACCGGGGAGCTGTTTTTT. Protein product: CASIPGQDITGELFF.

This chain links TRBV7-2 with TRBJ2-3, with D perhaps TRBD2 (5 bases). CDR3 size: 16 residues. The germline V gene has CDR1 SGHTA and CDR2 FQGNSA. V was shortened by 3 bases and J by 5 bases, with 18 bases between the two germline ends. CDR3 coding DNA: TGTGCCAGCAGCTTTTTCGACCGCGGAGGTAGAGATACGCAGTATTTT. Its protein is CASSFFDRGGRDTQYF.

CDR3 amino acids: CASSWWNEQYF. As DNA, the CDR3 is TGTGCCAGCAGTTGGTGGAACGAGCAGTACTTC. The chain links TRBV25-1 to TRBJ2-7; unclear D gene. CDR3 length: 11 residues. V was cut by 5 bases and J by 5 bases, with 7 bases left in between. Germline assignment: CDR1 MGHDK and CDR2 SYGVNS.

This chain connects TRBV5-1 to TRBJ2-2; the match to TRBD1 covers 9 bases. Germline trimming cut 3 bases from V and 6 bases from J; bases unmatched to any gene: 6. From germline, CDR1 is SGHRS and CDR2 YFSETQ. The CDR3 consists of 15 residues. Here the CDR3 DNA reads TGCGCCAGCAGCTCCCGGACAGGGGATGCCGGGGAGCTGTTTTTT. This sequence encodes CASSSRTGDAGELFF. The full variable domain, rest sourced from reference TRBV5-1 and TRBJ2-2, is KAGVTQTPRYLIKTRGQQVTLSCSPISGHRSVSWYQQTPGQGLQFLFEYFSETQRNKGNFPGRFSGRQFSNSRSEMNVSTLELGDSALYLCASSSRTGDAGELFFGEGSRLTVL.

This clonotype was recorded a few times. This chain connects TRBV5-1 to TRBJ2-1; no clear D. V was pared by 5 bases and J by 9 bases, with 18 bases between. Germline loops: CDR1 SGHRS, CDR2 YFSETQ. The CDR3 runs to 14 residues. CDR3 sequence: CASSFSRQAVEQFF. CDR3 nucleotides: TGCGCCAGCAGTTTCAGTCGTCAGGCCGTTGAGCAGTTCTTC.

J is TRBJ2-5 and V is TRBV7-3; TRBD2 agrees at 7 bases. The ends lost 6 bases at V and 5 bases at J; junction bases unmatched: 6. CDR3 length: 13 residues. Germline values: CDR1 SGHTA, CDR2 FQGTGA. CDR3 DNA: TGTGCCAGCAGTCGACTAGCATTGGAGACCCAGTACTTC. Residues: CASSRLALETQYF.

This clonotype was counted a few times. J is TRBJ2-4 and V is TRBV18, with D perhaps matching TRBD1 (5 bases). This CDR3 contains 14 residues. V was trimmed by 0 bases and J by 8 bases, leaving 11 bases between them. Germline CDR1 KGHSH, CDR2 LQKENI. The CDR3 loop is CASSPPQPRDIQYF. The CDR3 DNA reads TGTGCCAGCTCACCACCGCAGCCCAGGGACATTCAGTACTTC.

This clonotype was observed a handful of times. The V gene is TRBV27, the J gene TRBJ2-7, with D perhaps TRBD2 (6 bases). The germline V gene encodes CDR1 MNHEY and CDR2 SMNVEV (reference sequence). With 0 bases removed from V and 7 bases from J, the gap between germline ends came to 19 bases. This CDR3 has 16 amino acids. The CDR3 nucleotides are TGTGCCAGCAGTTTATCGCCTGGGGGGTGGGGGTCGGAGCAGTACTTC. This sequence encodes CASSLSPGGWGSEQYF.

For the CDR3, the DNA is TGTGCCAGCGGTCCTAAAGAGACCCAGTACTTC. This sequence encodes CASGPKETQYF. V and J are TRBV7-9 and TRBJ2-5, with D unclear. The CDR3 has 11 amino acids. V was clipped by 8 bases and J by 3 bases, with 7 bases between them. Germline values: CDR1 SEHNR, CDR2 FQNEAQ (reference sequence).

The rearrangement links TRBV6-5 to TRBJ2-1, with 9 nucleotides matching TRBD1. There are 14 residues in the CDR3. Trimming cost V 5 bases and J 9 bases; bases outside gene matches: 8. CDR1 is MNHEY and CDR2 is SVGAGI in the germline V gene. This CDR3 is CASSHGQGTSEQFF. CDR3 coding DNA: TGTGCCAGCAGTCATGGACAGGGGACTTCTGAGCAGTTCTTC.

The genes are TRBV4-3 and TRBJ2-7, with 8 bases that match TRBD1. In germline, CDR1 is LGHNA, CDR2 YSLEER. J gave up 4 bases and V 0 bases, and 8 bases lay outside the gene matches. The length of the CDR3 is 16 residues. CDR3: CASSQDRGTGVYEQYF. CDR3 DNA sequence: TGCGCCAGCAGCCAAGACCGGGGGACAGGAGTTTACGAGCAGTACTTC.

A few counts support this clonotype. The chain joins TRBV11-2 to TRBJ2-3; D is undetermined. V was trimmed by 5 bases and J by 1 base, leaving 16 bases between them. Germline V lookup: CDR1 SGHAT, CDR2 FQNNGV. The CDR3 extends over 16 amino acids. The DNA for the CDR3 is TGTGCCAGCAGCCCCTCCGGCCTACCTGGCACAGATACGCAGTATTTT. As protein: CASSPSGLPGTDTQYF.

CDR3 residues: CASSFRLAGGRTDTQYF. DNA for the CDR3: TGTGCCAGCAGTTTCCGACTAGCGGGGGGTCGCACAGATACGCAGTATTTT. J is TRBJ2-3 and V is TRBV6-6, with 13 bases identical to TRBD2. Germline-derived CDR1 and CDR2 are MNHNY and SVGAGI (reference sequence). V lost 4 bases, J lost 1 base, and 5 bases stayed unmatched. The CDR3 extends over 17 amino acids.

The chain combines TRBV20-1 with TRBJ2-1; 7 nucleotides line up with TRBD2. CDR3 length: 14 residues. Germline V gene sequence: CDR1 DFQATT, CDR2 SNEGSKA (reference sequence). The trim removed 1 base at V and 8 bases at J, leaving 8 bases unmatched. The CDR3 sequence is CSARVSSGNDEQFF. CDR3 bases: TGCAGTGCTAGAGTATCAAGCGGGAATGATGAGCAGTTCTTC.

In this sample, this clonotype turned up a few times. The gene calls are TRBV12-3 or TRBV12-4 and TRBJ2-1; the D is unclear. V lost 10 bases and J lost 0, with 10 bases in between. The CDR3 is 13 residues long. The CDR3 is CATLTPSYNEQFF. CDR3 sequence (DNA): TGTGCCACCTTAACACCCTCCTACAATGAGCAGTTCTTC.

This clonotype came up many times. Germline and junction disagree at one end, which may indicate a read error. V gene TRBV7-9 combines with J gene TRBJ2-7, with D possibly being TRBD2 (5 bases). CDR3 length: 13 residues. Per germline, CDR1 SEHNR and CDR2 FQNEAQ (reference sequence). The CDR3 protein is CASSLRGSYEQYF. CDR3 nucleotides: TGCGCCAGCAGCTTACGGGGTTCCTACGAGCAGTACTTC.

As to this clonotype: One junction end disagrees with the germline gene, perhaps due to a read error. This sequence joins TRBV9 and TRBJ2-7; 9 positions agree with TRBD1. Germline lookup yields CDR1 SGDLS and CDR2 YYNGEE. The CDR3 runs to 15 residues. In DNA, the CDR3 is TGTGCCAGCAGCATCCCGGGACAGGGAGTCTACGATCAGTACTTC. This codes for CASSIPGQGVYDQYF.

The rearrangement uses TRBV13 and TRBJ2-1; a weak D match, TRBD2 (6 bases). CDR3 length equals 14 residues. V dropped 5 bases and J dropped 8 bases, with 16 bases sitting between them. Per the germline V gene, CDR1 is PRHDT and CDR2 is FYEKMQ (reference sequence). In DNA, the CDR3 is TGTGCCAGCAGCGCGTCCTCTAGCGCCGATGAGCAGTTCTTC. Protein product: CASSASSSADEQFF.

This clonotype was detected a few times. The chain is built from TRBV29-1 and TRBJ1-5; D is perhaps TRBD1 (5 bases). The CDR3 runs 13 residues. Trimming pared 8 bases from V and 4 bases from J, leaving 15 bases between. In germline, CDR1 is SQVTM, CDR2 ANQGSEA. CDR3 DNA: TGCAGCATCCCGATGGGGCCAAATCAGCCCCAGCATTTT. Protein product: CSIPMGPNQPQHF.

This chain links TRBV5-1 with TRBJ2-2, with 8 positions matching TRBD1. In germline, CDR1 is SGHRS, CDR2 YFSETQ. V dropped 4 bases and J dropped 6; count of bases not matched to a gene: 2. The CDR3 length is 13 residues. CDR3 in DNA: TGCGCCAGCAGCATGACAGGGGCCGGGGAGCTGTTTTTT. It specifies CASSMTGAGELFF.

The chain recombines TRBV7-8 with TRBJ2-7; 8 positions agree with TRBD2. The trim removed 5 bases at V and 2 bases at J, leaving 11 bases unmatched. CDR3 length: 16 residues. Germline V CDR1 and CDR2: SGHVS, FQNEAQ. The CDR3 protein is CASSQRAGVGPYEQYF. In DNA form, the CDR3 reads TGTGCCAGCAGCCAGAGAGCGGGAGTCGGACCCTACGAGCAGTACTTC.